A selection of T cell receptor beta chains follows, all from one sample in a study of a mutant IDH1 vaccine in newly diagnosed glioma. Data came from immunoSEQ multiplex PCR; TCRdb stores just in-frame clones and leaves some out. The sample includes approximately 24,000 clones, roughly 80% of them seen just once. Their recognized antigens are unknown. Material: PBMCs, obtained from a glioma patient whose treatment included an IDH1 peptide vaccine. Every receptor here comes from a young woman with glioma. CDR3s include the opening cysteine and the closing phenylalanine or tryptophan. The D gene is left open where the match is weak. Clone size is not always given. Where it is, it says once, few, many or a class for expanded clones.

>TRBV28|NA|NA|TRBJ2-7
CASSLFWRERPTRQYF
TGTGCCAGCAGTTTATTCTGGAGGGAACGACCTACGAGGCAGTACTTC
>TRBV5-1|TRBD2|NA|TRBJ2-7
CASSPELAGSYEQYF
TGCGCCAGCAGCCCGGAACTAGCGGGATCCTACGAGCAGTACTTC
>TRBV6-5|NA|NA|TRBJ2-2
CASSFAGAPKTGELFF
TGTGCCAGCAGTTTCGCAGGCGCCCCGAAGACCGGGGAGCTGTTTTTT
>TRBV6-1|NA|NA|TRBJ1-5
CASSERGHQPQHF
TGTGCCAGCAGTGAACGGGGGCATCAGCCCCAGCATTTT
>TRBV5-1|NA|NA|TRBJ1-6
CASSLSPRNSPLHF
TGCGCCAGCAGCTTGTCGCCACGTAATTCACCCCTCCACTTT
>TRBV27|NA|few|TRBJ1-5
CASSLSLGGLGNQPQHF
TGTGCCAGCAGTCTCAGCCTCGGGGGCCTCGGCAATCAGCCCCAGCATTTT
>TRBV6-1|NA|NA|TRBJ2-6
CASSDGGSGANVLTF
TGTGCCAGCAGTGATGGGGGATCTGGGGCCAACGTCCTGACTTTC
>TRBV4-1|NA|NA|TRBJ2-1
CASSQEGRTGARNEQFF
TGCGCCAGCAGCCAAGAGGGGAGGACGGGGGCGAGGAATGAGCAGTTCTTC
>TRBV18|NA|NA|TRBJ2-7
CASSPPTRAALYEQYF
TGTGCCAGCTCACCACCGACCCGTGCCGCCCTCTACGAGCAGTACTTC
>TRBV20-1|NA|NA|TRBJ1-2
CSALHRPGYTF
TGCAGTGCTCTACACAGGCCTGGCTACACCTTC